The next 17 T cell receptor beta chains were all read from a single sample in a study of blood T cell repertoires in COVID-19. Clones were read by immunoSEQ multiplex PCR, and TCRdb kept only the in-frame ones, dropping some. This table has 150,000 to 200,000 clones, approximately 86% appearing once. The sequencing input was peripheral blood. The origin of the receptors is a man aged 60 to 69 with acute or convalescent COVID-19.

The V gene is TRBV11-2, the J gene TRBJ1-1; 9 bases map to TRBD1. Germline V CDR1 and CDR2: SGHAT, FQNNGV. After removal of 3 bases from V and 7 bases from J, the junction contained 9 bases not matched to a gene. The length of the CDR3 is 15 residues. This CDR3 reads CASSFPGTGRDEAFF. The CDR3, as DNA: TGTGCCAGCAGCTTTCCCGGGACAGGGAGGGATGAAGCTTTCTTT.

This rearrangement joins TRBV27 to TRBJ2-1, with 7 bases that match TRBD2. Trimming cost V 3 bases and J 6 bases; bases outside gene matches: 5. This CDR3 spans 14 amino acids. Looked up from germline, CDR1 is MNHEY and CDR2 is SMNVEV (reference sequence). CDR3 nucleotides: TGTGCCAGCAGTTTCCTCGCGGGGGTCAATGAGCAGTTCTTC. Translation: CASSFLAGVNEQFF.

This sequence joins TRBV19 and TRBJ1-3; 7 bases agree with TRBD1. The germline CDR1 and CDR2 sequences are LNHDA and SQIVND (reference sequence). With V trimmed by 5 bases and J by 3 bases, 4 bases remained unmatched. The CDR3 runs to 14 residues. The chain's CDR3 is CASSYDRVGNTIYF. DNA of the CDR3: TGTGCCAGTAGTTACGACAGGGTTGGAAACACCATATATTTT.

This clone is labeled as medium-sized. Other nucleotide sequences from this sample produce the same CDR3. This chain connects TRBV5-1 to TRBJ1-1; perhaps TRBD1 as D (5 bases). Germline values: CDR1 SGHRS, CDR2 YFSETQ. The CDR3 extends over 14 amino acids. Trimming shortened V by 0 bases and J by 4 bases, and 10 bases separated the two germline ends. The CDR3 reads CASSLAERGTEAFF. The CDR3 DNA reads TGCGCCAGCAGCTTGGCGGAAAGGGGCACTGAAGCTTTCTTT.

The chain joins TRBV28 to TRBJ1-4; TRBD1 is a possible D gene (5 bases). The CDR3 sequence is 15 residues long. The V end was cut by 6 bases, the J end by 0 bases, with 11 bases between. Per the germline V gene, CDR1 is MDHEN and CDR2 is SYDVKM. CDR3 in amino acids: CASSRTGATNEKLFF. The CDR3 DNA is TGTGCCAGCAGCCGTACAGGTGCAACTAATGAAAAACTGTTTTTT.

This clone appeared a single time. The chain employs TRBV5-1 and TRBJ2-1, with 7 positions matching TRBD2. Germline V gene data show CDR1 as SGHRS and CDR2 as YFSETQ. Trimming cost V 4 bases and J 3 bases; bases outside gene matches: 10. The CDR3 consists of 16 residues. CDR3 region: CASSPKTSSGYNEQFF. CDR3 nucleotide sequence: TGCGCCAGCAGCCCAAAGACTAGCTCTGGCTACAATGAGCAGTTCTTC.

The V call is TRBV29-1, the J call TRBJ2-1; TRBD2 matches 13 bases. The germline CDR1 and CDR2 sequences are SQVTM and ANQGSEA. V shed 6 bases, J shed 4 bases, and the junction held 6 bases outside the gene matches. This CDR3 has 15 amino acids. Here the CDR3 reads CSVAGTSGEYNEQFF. In DNA form, the CDR3 reads TGCAGCGTCGCCGGGACTAGCGGGGAGTACAATGAGCAGTTCTTC.

This chain links TRBV5-4 with TRBJ1-2, with TRBD1 as a possible D gene (6 bases). The CDR3 has 13 residues. V lost 4 bases and J 8 bases, leaving 15 bases between the germline ends. Germline V gives CDR1 SGHNT, CDR2 YYREEE (reference sequence). The CDR3: CASSIEGVRGYTF. Here the CDR3 DNA reads TGTGCCAGCAGCATTGAGGGGGTACGGGGCTACACCTTC.

The chain couples TRBV3-1 (or the pseudogene TRBV3-2) to TRBJ1-3; D not resolved. This CDR3 has 15 residues. V was trimmed by 0 bases and J by 0 bases, leaving 6 bases between them. Germline V gives CDR1 LGHDT, CDR2 YNNKEL (reference sequence). The CDR3 loop reads CASSQDERSGNTIYF. CDR3 bases: TGTGCCAGCAGCCAAGATGAGCGCTCTGGAAACACCATATATTTT.

The chain links TRBV23-1 to TRBJ1-5; D not certain. TRBV23-1 carries the ORF label, with uncertain function. V lost 4 bases, J lost 0 bases, and 7 bases lay in between. The CDR3 spans 14 residues. The CDR3 reads CASSRRLSNQPQHF. The CDR3, as DNA: TGCGCCAGCAGTCGCCGACTTAGCAATCAGCCCCAGCATTTT.

The V call is TRBV2, the J call TRBJ1-5; no clear D gene. V lost 3 bases, J lost 1 base, and 7 bases lay in between. The CDR3 has 14 residues. The germline V gene encodes CDR1 SNHLY and CDR2 FYNNEI. CDR3: CASSDSGSNQPQHF. Written as DNA, the CDR3 is TGTGCCAGCAGTGATTCCGGGAGCAATCAGCCCCAGCATTTT.

The chain couples TRBV11-3 to TRBJ2-2; unclear D gene. Trimming removed 5 bases at V and 0 bases at J, with 10 bases between. The germline gives CDR1 SGHNT, CDR2 YENEEA. This CDR3 has 15 residues. Here the CDR3 reads CASSPTAANTGELFF. The CDR3, as DNA: TGTGCCAGCAGCCCCACCGCAGCGAACACCGGGGAGCTGTTTTTT.

The gene calls are TRBV3-1 (or the pseudogene TRBV3-2) and TRBJ2-1, with D tentatively TRBD2 (6 bases). Trimming took off 2 bases at V and 6 bases at J, with 14 bases between the two ends. The CDR3 covers 15 residues. Germline CDR1 reads LGHDT; CDR2 reads YNNKEL (reference sequence). The CDR3 coding sequence is TGTGCCAGCAGCCAAATGGGGCGGGGAGGCAATGAGCAGTTCTTC. As protein: CASSQMGRGGNEQFF.

Only one count was recorded for this clone. This chain joins TRBV28 and TRBJ1-1, with D unclear. The germline V gene encodes CDR1 MDHEN and CDR2 SYDVKM. Between the trimmed V and J ends, which lost 7 bases and 6 bases, there was a span of 18 bases. The CDR3 contains 14 residues. As DNA, the CDR3 is TGTGCCAGCACCCCCCCGGGTAATACCGCTGAAGCTTTCTTT. It codes for CASTPPGNTAEAFF.

The chain links TRBV12-5 to TRBJ2-2, with TRBD2 matching over 12 bases. Germline trimming cut 6 bases from V and 2 bases from J; bases unmatched to any gene: 16. The CDR3 contains 20 residues. Germline CDR1 and CDR2: LGHNT and FRNRAP. The CDR3 is CASGRLSLAGGPKNTGELFF. DNA of the CDR3: TGTGCTAGTGGACGCCTATCGCTAGCGGGAGGGCCAAAAAACACCGGGGAGCTGTTTTTT. Together with reference TRBV12-5 and TRBJ2-2, the CDR3 gives the full variable domain: DARVTQTPRHKVTEMGQEVTMRCQPILGHNTVFWYRQTMMQGLELLAYFRNRAPLDDSGMPKDRFSAEMPDATLATLKIQPSEPRDSAVYFCASGRLSLAGGPKNTGELFFGEGSRLTVL.

J is TRBJ2-3 and V is TRBV3-1 (or the pseudogene TRBV3-2); tentative D call: TRBD2 (5 bases). The CDR3 is 17 residues long. The germline V and J ends were trimmed by 1 base and 2 bases, with 16 bases remaining between them. Germline-derived CDR1 and CDR2 are LGHDT and YNNKEL (reference sequence). The CDR3 region is CASSQAPTAVHTDTQYF. The CDR3 bases are TGTGCCAGCAGCCAAGCCCCCACAGCGGTCCACACAGATACGCAGTATTTT.

This chain links TRBV5-6 with TRBJ1-3, with TRBD1 as a possible D gene (6 bases). V lost 0 bases and J lost 4, with 14 bases in between. The CDR3 is 16 amino acids. CDR1 is SGHDT and CDR2 is YYEEEE in the germline V gene. The CDR3 DNA reads as TGTGCCAGCAGCTTGGATAACAGGGCTGGCGGAAACACCATATATTTT. Its protein product is CASSLDNRAGGNTIYF.